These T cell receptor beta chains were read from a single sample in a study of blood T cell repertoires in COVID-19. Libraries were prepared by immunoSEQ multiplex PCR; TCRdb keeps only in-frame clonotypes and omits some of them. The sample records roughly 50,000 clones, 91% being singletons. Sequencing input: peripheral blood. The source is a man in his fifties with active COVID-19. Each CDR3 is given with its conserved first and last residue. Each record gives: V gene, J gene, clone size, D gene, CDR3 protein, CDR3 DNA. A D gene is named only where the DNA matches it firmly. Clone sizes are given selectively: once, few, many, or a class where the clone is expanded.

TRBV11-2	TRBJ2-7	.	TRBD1	CASSFKHGQGGLSYEQYF	TGTGCCAGCAGCTTCAAGCATGGACAGGGAGGCCTATCCTACGAGCAGTACTTC
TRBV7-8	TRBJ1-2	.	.	CASSLGARGNYGYTF	TGTGCCAGCAGCTTAGGAGCCCGCGGGAACTATGGCTACACCTTC
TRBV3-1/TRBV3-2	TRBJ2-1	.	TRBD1	CASSLGQGYNEQFF	TGTGCCAGCAGCCTCGGACAGGGTTACAATGAGCAGTTCTTC
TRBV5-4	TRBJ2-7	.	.	CASQDRQVDEQYF	TGTGCCAGCCAGGACAGACAAGTCGACGAGCAGTACTTC
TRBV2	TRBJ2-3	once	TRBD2	CASSGAGTSGRGTQYF	TGTGCCAGCAGTGGAGCCGGGACTAGCGGTCGAGGTACGCAGTATTTT
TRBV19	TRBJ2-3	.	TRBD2	CASSMVPVSGGADTQYF	TGTGCCAGTAGTATGGTGCCCGTGAGCGGGGGGGCAGATACGCAGTATTTT
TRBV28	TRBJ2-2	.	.	CASSLRGSGELFF	TGTGCCAGCAGTTTAAGAGGGTCCGGGGAGCTGTTTTTT
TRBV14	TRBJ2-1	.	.	CASSRGGLNEQFF	TGTGCCAGCAGCCGGGGGGGGCTGAATGAGCAGTTCTTC
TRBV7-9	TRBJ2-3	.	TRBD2	CASSRTSAIDTQYF	TGTGCCAGCAGCCGGACTAGCGCTATAGATACGCAGTATTTT
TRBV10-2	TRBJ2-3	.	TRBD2	CASSAPGTSGSPQYF	TGCGCCAGCAGTGCCCCGGGGACTAGCGGGAGTCCGCAGTATTTT
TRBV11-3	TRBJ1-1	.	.	CASSSRGLDTEAFF	TGTGCCAGCAGCTCCAGGGGTTTGGACACTGAAGCTTTCTTT
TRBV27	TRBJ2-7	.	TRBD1	CASSPPGTGDYEQYF	TGTGCCAGCAGTCCCCCCGGGACAGGGGATTACGAGCAGTACTTC
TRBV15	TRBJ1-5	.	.	CATSREYNQPQHF	TGTGCCACCAGCAGAGAATATAATCAGCCCCAGCATTTT
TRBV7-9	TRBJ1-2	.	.	CASSLQGRDDYTF	TGTGCCAGCAGCCTGCAGGGGAGAGATGACTACACCTTC
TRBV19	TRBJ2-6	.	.	CASSIDAGPGPGANVLTF	TGTGCCAGTAGTATAGACGCGGGTCCCGGACCTGGGGCCAACGTCCTGACTTTC
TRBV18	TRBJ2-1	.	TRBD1	CASSQDRATYNEQFF	TGTGCCAGCTCACAGGACAGGGCGACCTACAATGAGCAGTTCTTC
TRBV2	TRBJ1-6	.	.	CASSPDTNSPLHF	TGTGCCAGCAGTCCGGACACCAATTCACCCCTCCACTTT
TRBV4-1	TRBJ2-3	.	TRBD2	CASSRTHSGGAGDTQYF	TGCGCCAGCAGCCGCACTCACAGCGGGGGAGCCGGGGATACGCAGTATTTT
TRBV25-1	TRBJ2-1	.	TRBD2	CASSEDFSGRRNEQFF	TGTGCCAGCAGTGAAGACTTTAGCGGGAGACGAAATGAGCAGTTCTTC
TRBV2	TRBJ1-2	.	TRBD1	CASSRGTARNGYTF	TGTGCCAGCAGTAGAGGGACAGCGAGGAATGGCTACACCTTC
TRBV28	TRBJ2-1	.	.	CASNPMEANEQFF	TGTGCCAGCAACCCGATGGAGGCCAATGAGCAGTTCTTC
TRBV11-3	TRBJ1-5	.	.	CASSPSSRTVSNQPQHF	TGTGCCAGCAGCCCAAGCTCTAGGACAGTTAGCAATCAGCCCCAGCATTTT
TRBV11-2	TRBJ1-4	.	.	CASSLTGGKANEKLFF	TGTGCCAGCAGCTTGACGGGGGGCAAGGCTAATGAAAAACTGTTTTTT
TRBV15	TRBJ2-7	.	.	CATSFRTGSSYEQYF	TGTGCCACCAGCTTTCGGACGGGGAGCTCCTACGAGCAGTACTTC
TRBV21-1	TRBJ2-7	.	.	CASSPGQGSYEQYF	TGTGCCAGCAGCCCTGGACAGGGTTCCTACGAGCAGTACTTC
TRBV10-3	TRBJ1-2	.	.	CAISENLLYGYTF	TGTGCCATCAGTGAGAACCTACTCTATGGCTACACCTTC
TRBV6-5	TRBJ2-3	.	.	CASTSPGDTQYF	TGTGCCAGCACCTCCCCAGGGGATACGCAGTATTTT
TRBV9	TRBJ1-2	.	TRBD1	CASSVGRGTASYGYTF	TGTGCCAGCAGCGTAGGTCGGGGGACAGCGAGTTATGGCTACACCTTC
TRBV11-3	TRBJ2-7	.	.	CASSLDPLEQYF	TGTGCCAGCAGCTTAGATCCCCTCGAGCAGTACTTC
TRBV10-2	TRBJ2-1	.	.	CASSDFSLYPYNEQFF	TGCGCCAGCAGTGATTTCTCCCTCTACCCCTACAATGAGCAGTTCTTC
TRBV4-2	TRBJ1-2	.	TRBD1	CASTQGAPHYGYTF	TGTGCCAGCACCCAGGGGGCTCCCCACTATGGCTACACCTTC
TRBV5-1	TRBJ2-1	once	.	CASSLGQVVLGSYNEQFF	TGCGCCAGCAGCTTGGGACAGGTTGTCTTGGGCTCCTACAATGAGCAGTTCTTC
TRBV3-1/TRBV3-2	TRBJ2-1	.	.	CASSQGTHAEQFF	TGTGCCAGCAGCCAAGGGACACACGCTGAGCAGTTCTTC
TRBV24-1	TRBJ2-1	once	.	CATSDRTVKNYNEQFF	TGTGCCACCAGTGACCGGACAGTCAAAAATTACAATGAGCAGTTCTTC
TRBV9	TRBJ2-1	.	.	CASSVRSGLRNEQFF	TGTGCCAGCAGCGTACGGTCAGGGTTGCGCAATGAGCAGTTCTTC
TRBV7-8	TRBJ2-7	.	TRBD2	CASSRGGVAEQYF	TGTGCCAGCAGCCGGGGAGGGGTCGCCGAGCAGTACTTC
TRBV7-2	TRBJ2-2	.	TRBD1	CASSLGDRVGTGELFF	TGTGCCAGCAGCTTAGGGGACAGGGTTGGCACCGGGGAGCTGTTTTTT
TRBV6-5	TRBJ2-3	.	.	CASKGGGGADTQYF	TGTGCCAGCAAGGGTGGGGGAGGTGCAGATACGCAGTATTTT
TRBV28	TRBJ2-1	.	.	CASSFHRVVNEQFF	TGTGCCAGCAGTTTTCACAGGGTGGTCAATGAGCAGTTCTTC
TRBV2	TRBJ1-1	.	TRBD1	CASGRDRGLVKAFF	TGTGCCAGCGGGCGGGACAGGGGGCTTGTTAAAGCTTTCTTT
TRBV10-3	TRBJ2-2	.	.	CAISESRVRVGGELFF	TGTGCCATCAGTGAGAGTAGAGTCAGGGTCGGCGGGGAGCTGTTTTTT
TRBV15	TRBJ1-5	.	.	CATSRDRINQPQHF	TGTGCCACCAGCAGAGACAGGATAAATCAGCCCCAGCATTTT
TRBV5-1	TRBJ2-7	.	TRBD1	CASSNRQGSVYEQYF	TGCGCCAGCAGCAACAGACAGGGGTCGGTCTACGAGCAGTACTTC
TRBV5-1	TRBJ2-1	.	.	CASSLGIRTTTYNEQFF	TGCGCCAGCAGCTTGGGGATACGGACTACTACCTACAATGAGCAGTTCTTC
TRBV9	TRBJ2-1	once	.	CASSVSGEYNEQFF	TGTGCCAGCAGCGTATCGGGAGAGTACAATGAGCAGTTCTTC
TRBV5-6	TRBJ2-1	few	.	CASSLFGQIEQFF	TGTGCCAGCAGCTTGTTTGGACAGATAGAGCAGTTCTTC
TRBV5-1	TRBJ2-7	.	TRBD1	CASSLGERTGSWEQYF	TGCGCCAGCAGCCTCGGAGAAAGGACAGGGTCGTGGGAGCAGTACTTC
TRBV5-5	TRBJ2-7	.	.	CASSFSGSYEQYF	TGTGCCAGCAGCTTTAGCGGATCCTACGAGCAGTACTTC
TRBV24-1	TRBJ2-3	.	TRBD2	CATSDSRLAGADTQYF	TGTGCCACCAGTGATTCGCGACTAGCGGGAGCAGATACGCAGTATTTT
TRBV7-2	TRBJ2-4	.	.	CASSPTRDKNIQYF	TGTGCCAGCAGCCCGACTAGAGACAAAAACATTCAGTACTTC
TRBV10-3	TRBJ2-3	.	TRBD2	CAISPGGASTDTQYF	TGTGCCATCAGTCCGGGGGGGGCCAGCACAGATACGCAGTATTTT
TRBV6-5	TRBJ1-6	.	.	CASSYGVGGSTLHF	TGTGCCAGCAGTTACGGGGTGGGGGGTTCAACCCTCCACTTT
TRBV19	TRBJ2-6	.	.	CASIAQGTGANVLTF	TGTGCCAGTATTGCACAGGGTACTGGGGCCAACGTCCTGACTTTC
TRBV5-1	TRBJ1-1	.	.	CASSSQGFTEAFF	TGCGCCAGCAGCTCACAGGGTTTCACTGAAGCTTTCTTT
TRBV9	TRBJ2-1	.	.	CASSPSPDRSSYNEQFF	TGTGCCAGCAGCCCAAGCCCGGATAGGAGCTCCTACAATGAGCAGTTCTTC
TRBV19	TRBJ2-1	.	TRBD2	CASSIRVHWSGAYNEQFF	TGTGCCAGTAGTATACGGGTGCATTGGAGCGGGGCTTACAATGAGCAGTTCTTC
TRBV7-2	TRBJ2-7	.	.	CASSPRASYEQYF	TGTGCCAGCAGCCCTAGAGCCTCCTACGAGCAGTACTTC
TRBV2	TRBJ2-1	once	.	CASVMAESRNEQFF	TGTGCCAGCGTAATGGCGGAGTCTCGCAATGAGCAGTTCTTC
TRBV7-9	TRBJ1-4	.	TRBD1	CASSSGTGGRFEKLFF	TGTGCCAGCAGCTCGGGGACAGGGGGGCGATTCGAAAAACTGTTTTTT
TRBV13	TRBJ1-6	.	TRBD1	CASSPFRDWTGGNSPLHF	TGTGCCAGCAGCCCTTTCAGGGACTGGACAGGGGGAAATTCACCCCTCCACTTT